A selection of T cell receptor beta chains follows, all from one sample in a study of graft-versus-host responses after intestinal transplantation. Profiled with immunoSEQ multiplex PCR; TCRdb holds only in-frame clones, not every one. The sample records about 97,000 clones, roughly 90% being singletons. Sequenced material: PBMCs, taken around 450 days after intestinal transplant. Receptor source: a human patient who received an intestinal transplant, so some T cells may come from the graft donor. CDR3s include the opening cysteine and the closing phenylalanine or tryptophan. A D gene is named only where the DNA matches it firmly. A row's size may be missing; if present it is once, few, many or a size class.

-,TRBJ2-5,TRBV18,-,CASSPPARGETQYF,TGTGCCAGCTCACCGCCAGCAAGGGGAGAGACCCAGTACTTC
-,TRBJ1-5,TRBV29-1,-,CSALTGGNQPQHF,TGCAGCGCCTTAACGGGAGGCAATCAGCCCCAGCATTTT
-,TRBJ2-7,TRBV5-5,once,CASVAGYYEQYF,TGTGCCTCAGTGGCAGGGTACTACGAGCAGTACTTC
TRBD1,TRBJ2-4,TRBV5-4,-,CASSFGGQGVAKNIQYF,TGTGCCAGCAGCTTTGGGGGACAGGGAGTAGCCAAAAACATTCAGTACTTC
-,TRBJ2-7,TRBV7-9,-,CASSFGASYEQYF,TGTGCCAGCAGCTTTGGTGCCTCCTACGAGCAGTACTTC
TRBD1,TRBJ2-7,TRBV5-1,few,CASSSSTGTYEQYF,TGCGCCAGCAGCTCCTCGACAGGGACCTACGAGCAGTACTTC
-,TRBJ2-1,TRBV6-5,-,CASSYGSATYNEQFF,TGTGCCAGCAGTTACGGCTCAGCTACTTACAATGAGCAGTTCTTC
-,TRBJ2-7,TRBV12-5,-,CASGKQVYEQYF,TGTGCTAGTGGCAAACAGGTCTACGAGCAGTACTTC
TRBD1,TRBJ1-1,TRBV18,once,CASSRDRVYTEAFF,TGTGCCAGCTCCCGGGACAGGGTGTACACTGAAGCTTTCTTT
TRBD1,TRBJ1-5,TRBV10-3,-,CAISAAGGNQPQHF,TGTGCCATCAGTGCGGCAGGGGGTAATCAGCCCCAGCATTTT
-,TRBJ2-7,TRBV6-1,-,CASSFQGGNYEQYF,TGTGCCAGCAGTTTTCAAGGGGGAAACTACGAGCAGTACTTC
-,TRBJ2-7,TRBV5-4,few,CASSLRGADYEQYF,TGTGCCAGCAGCTTGAGAGGGGCGGACTACGAGCAGTACTTC
-,TRBJ2-2,TRBV7-2,once,CASNPPPNTGELFF,TGTGCCAGCAACCCCCCCCCGAACACCGGGGAGCTGTTTTTT
-,TRBJ2-5,TRBV11-1,-,CASSRRVPGEETQYF,TGTGCCAGCAGCCGCAGGGTCCCAGGAGAGGAGACCCAGTACTTC
-,TRBJ2-5,TRBV18,-,CASSRPGEETQYF,TGTGCCAGCTCTCGCCCCGGAGAAGAGACCCAGTACTTC
-,TRBJ2-1,TRBV7-6,-,CASSLGGGLRDYNEQFF,TGTGCCAGCAGCTTAGGTGGGGGCCTCAGGGACTACAATGAGCAGTTCTTC
-,TRBJ2-1,TRBV7-9,-,CASSLRGATLNEQFF,TGTGCCAGCAGCTTGCGAGGGGCAACCCTAAATGAGCAGTTCTTC
-,TRBJ2-2,TRBV9,-,CASSVDGSGPTGELFF,TGTGCCAGCAGCGTAGATGGTAGCGGTCCCACCGGGGAGCTGTTTTTT
-,TRBJ1-1,TRBV11-1,-,CASSLQSGGPFF,TGTGCCAGCAGCCTCCAGAGCGGGGGGCCTTTCTTT
-,TRBJ1-1,TRBV29-1,-,CSVVRNTEAFF,TGCAGCGTTGTGAGGAACACTGAAGCTTTCTTT
-,TRBJ2-1,TRBV19,-,CASRGNAYNEQFF,TGTGCCAGTAGGGGGAACGCCTACAATGAGCAGTTCTTC
-,TRBJ2-7,TRBV5-6,-,CASSFGQTEQYF,TGTGCCAGCAGCTTTGGCCAAACCGAGCAGTACTTC
-,TRBJ2-5,TRBV7-9,-,CASSLGPSVGTETQYF,TGTGCCAGCAGCTTAGGCCCGTCGGTGGGGACGGAGACCCAGTACTTC
TRBD1,TRBJ2-7,TRBV18,-,CASSPNRGLVEQYF,TGTGCCAGCTCACCTAACAGGGGGCTCGTCGAGCAGTACTTC
-,TRBJ1-2,TRBV2,-,CASTRRVNYGYTF,TGTGCCAGCACCAGAAGGGTTAACTATGGCTACACCTTC
-,TRBJ1-2,TRBV29-1,-,CSVEDRILGWEKSYGYTF,TGCAGCGTTGAAGATCGGATCCTCGGGTGGGAAAAGAGCTATGGCTACACCTTC
-,TRBJ1-4,TRBV6-5,few,CASSYSRDRGKLFF,TGTGCCAGCAGTTACTCCCGGGATCGAGGAAAACTGTTTTTT
-,TRBJ1-6,TRBV5-6,few,CASSLETLRGVALHF,TGTGCCAGCAGCTTGGAAACGCTCCGAGGAGTGGCCCTCCACTTT
TRBD2,TRBJ2-3,TRBV10-1,-,CASSDGSGGFLGDTQYF,TGCGCCAGCAGTGATGGTAGCGGGGGGTTTCTAGGGGATACGCAGTATTTT
TRBD1,TRBJ1-6,TRBV5-8,once,CASRLPGQGTPLHF,TGTGCCAGCAGATTACCGGGACAGGGGACACCCCTCCACTTT
-,TRBJ1-1,TRBV6-5,-,CASSFRSRGSTEAFF,TGTGCCAGCAGCTTCCGCAGTCGTGGGAGCACTGAAGCTTTCTTT
TRBD1,TRBJ1-6,TRBV10-1,-,CASSEEIGTGVGNSPLHF,TGCGCCAGCAGTGAGGAAATCGGGACAGGGGTGGGGAATTCACCCCTCCACTTT
-,TRBJ1-2,TRBV7-9,-,CASSPGRSELYGYTF,TGTGCCAGCAGCCCTGGTCGGTCGGAGCTCTATGGCTACACCTTC
-,TRBJ1-1,TRBV5-1,-,CASRVTLNTEAFF,TGCGCCAGCAGGGTGACATTGAACACTGAAGCTTTCTTT
-,TRBJ1-1,TRBV7-3,-,CASNNFRTLARKGDTEAFF,TGTGCCAGCAACAACTTTCGGACCCTGGCACGCAAGGGCGACACTGAAGCTTTCTTT
-,TRBJ1-2,TRBV19,once,CASSTGGMDGYTF,TGTGCCAGTAGTACCGGGGGCATGGATGGCTACACCTTC
-,TRBJ2-7,TRBV6-6,-,CASSYPRGPGSYEQYF,TGTGCCAGCAGTTACCCGCGGGGCCCTGGCTCCTACGAGCAGTACTTC
-,TRBJ2-1,TRBV6-5,-,CASSQRNEQFF,TGTGCCAGCAGTCAGAGGAATGAGCAGTTCTTC
-,TRBJ1-2,TRBV7-9,-,CASSHSTVPNYGYTF,TGTGCCAGCAGCCACTCTACGGTTCCTAACTATGGCTACACCTTC
TRBD2,TRBJ2-3,TRBV29-1,once,CSVQRGQDTQYF,TGCAGCGTCCAGCGGGGTCAAGATACGCAGTATTTT